The rows below give T cell receptor beta chains drawn from one sample of a study of beta chain features in type 1 diabetes. Sequenced by immunoSEQ multiplex PCR; TCRdb stores in-frame clones only, minus some. The top ten clones hold about 4% of a sample with tens of thousands of clones, 69% of them seen once. Material: Tregs from blood. The source is a man between 18 and 35 years old with type 1 diabetes. Both conserved end residues are part of each CDR3. The order of the fields is V gene, J gene, D gene, clone size, CDR3 DNA, CDR3 protein. D genes are given only for firm matches. The listing skips clone size in some rows; elsewhere it reads once, few, many or a size class.

v_gene: TRBV6-1; j_gene: TRBJ2-2; d_gene: -; abundance: -; CDR3nt: TGTGCCAGCAGTGAAGGGCAGGCCGGGGAGCTGTTTTTT; CDR3aa: CASSEGQAGELFF
v_gene: TRBV5-1; j_gene: TRBJ1-2; d_gene: -; abundance: -; CDR3nt: TGCGCCAGCAGCTTGGGGGGCCAGAGGACGAACTATGGCTACACCTTC; CDR3aa: CASSLGGQRTNYGYTF
v_gene: TRBV19; j_gene: TRBJ2-3; d_gene: TRBD2; abundance: -; CDR3nt: TGTGCCAGTAGGCCAGCGGGAGGGGGAGATACGCAGTATTTT; CDR3aa: CASRPAGGGDTQYF
v_gene: TRBV6-1; j_gene: TRBJ1-1; d_gene: -; abundance: -; CDR3nt: TGTGCCAGCAGTGACGGACGGGCAGGGGTGGATAAGGCTTTCTTT; CDR3aa: CASSDGRAGVDKAFF
v_gene: TRBV30; j_gene: TRBJ1-4; d_gene: -; abundance: -; CDR3nt: TGTGCCTGGAGTTCTTGGACAGTAAATGAAAAACTGTTTTTT; CDR3aa: CAWSSWTVNEKLFF
v_gene: TRBV11-3; j_gene: TRBJ2-1; d_gene: TRBD2; abundance: -; CDR3nt: TGTGCCAGCAGCCTTAGCGGGAGTGACAACAATGAGCAGTTCTTC; CDR3aa: CASSLSGSDNNEQFF
v_gene: TRBV15; j_gene: TRBJ1-6; d_gene: TRBD1; abundance: -; CDR3nt: TGTGCCACCAGCAAGATAGGGGGCAATTCACCCCTCCACTTT; CDR3aa: CATSKIGGNSPLHF
v_gene: TRBV4-3; j_gene: TRBJ2-3; d_gene: TRBD2; abundance: -; CDR3nt: TGCGCCAGCAGCCGCCAGCGGGGGCCTAGCACAGATACGCAGTATTTT; CDR3aa: CASSRQRGPSTDTQYF
v_gene: TRBV5-1; j_gene: TRBJ2-3; d_gene: -; abundance: few; CDR3nt: TGCGCCAGCAGCTTGCCCGGAGGGAGCACAGATACGCAGTATTTT; CDR3aa: CASSLPGGSTDTQYF
v_gene: TRBV10-3; j_gene: TRBJ1-2; d_gene: TRBD1; abundance: -; CDR3nt: TGTGCCTCTAGACAGGACAGGCCCGACACGGGACCAAACTATGGCTACACCTTC; CDR3aa: CASRQDRPDTGPNYGYTF
v_gene: TRBV5-1; j_gene: TRBJ1-4; d_gene: -; abundance: few; CDR3nt: TGCGCCAGCAGCTTCGGTACAGGGCTCTCAGAAAAACTGTTTTTT; CDR3aa: CASSFGTGLSEKLFF